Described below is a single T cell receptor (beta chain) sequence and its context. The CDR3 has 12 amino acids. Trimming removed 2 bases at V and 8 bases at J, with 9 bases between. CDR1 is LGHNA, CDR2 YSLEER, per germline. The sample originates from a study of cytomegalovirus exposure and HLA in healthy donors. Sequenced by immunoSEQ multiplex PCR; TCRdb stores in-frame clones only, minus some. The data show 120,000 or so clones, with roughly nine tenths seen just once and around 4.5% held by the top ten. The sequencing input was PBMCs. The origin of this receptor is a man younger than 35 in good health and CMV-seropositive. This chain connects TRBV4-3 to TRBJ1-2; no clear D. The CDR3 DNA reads TGCGCCAGCAGCCAAACCGGAGGGGGCTACACCTTC. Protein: CASSQTGGGYTF.